This section outlines one T cell receptor beta chain sequence together with its context. Sequencing used immunoSEQ multiplex PCR; TCRdb keeps in-frame clones, though not all of them. The table records more than 13,000 clones, 80% of them present only once. This record belongs to a study of immune evolution from preneoplasia to lung adenocarcinoma. V lost 11 bases and J 7 bases, leaving 18 bases between the germline ends. Germline CDR1 MDHEN, CDR2 SYDVKM. The CDR3 is made up of 14 amino acids. The TCR originated in a person aged 65-85 years with lung adenocarcinoma. Sequencing was done on a sample of FFPE minimally invasive lung adenocarcinoma tissue. The J gene is TRBJ1-6, the V gene TRBV28; D gene unclear. In DNA, the CDR3 is TGTGCCGCCTCCCCCGGGGTAAACAATTCACCCCTCCACTTT. Translation: CAASPGVNNSPLHF.